There are many counts of the clone carrying this T cell receptor (beta chain). The antigen is undetermined. These data are taken from a study of T-cell reconstitution after alpha-beta-depleted transplantation in children. Notes on the study in general: Once a year had passed after transplant, T-cell counts and diversity came mostly from newly produced T cells. Several patients had high TCRbeta diversity at day 60; it came from surviving recipient T cells and thymic progenitors. Several hundred rapidly expanded clones from non-depleted graft cells reportedly supplied alpha-beta T cells about two months post-transplant.

Unique molecular identifiers were incorporated during preparation of the TCRbeta library. TCRdb ran MiXCR on the PCR reads and lists one entry per CDR3 protein. The sample yields around 700,000 distinct CDR3 sequences, about an eighth seen once. The TCR comes from a girl aged 2-10 years with congenital amegakaryocytic thrombocytopenia, due to receive a stem cell transplant. This material consisted of PBMCs, taken before TCRalphabeta/CD19-depleted stem cell transplant.

This CDR3 is CATSDSPTTNYGYTF. CDR3 DNA sequence: TGTGCCACCAGCGATTCGCCGACTACTAACTATGGCTACACCTTC. The chain combines TRBV15 with TRBJ1-2; the D is unclear. From germline, CDR1 is LNHNV and CDR2 YYDKDF (reference sequence). This CDR3 is built from 15 residues. V was pared by 5 bases and J by 0 bases, with 13 bases between. The whole variable domain, filled in from reference TRBV15 and TRBJ1-2, reads DAMVIQNPRYQVTQFGKPVTLSCSQTLNHNVMYWYQQKSSQAPKLLFHYYDKDFNNEADTPDNFQSRRPNTSFCFLDIRSPGLGDTAMYLCATSDSPTTNYGYTFGSGTRLTVV.